This entry concerns a single T cell receptor beta chain. There were TCR beta CDR3 regions amplified from RNA transcripts. The HTBI primer set served for first-round RT-PCR of the TCR CDR3. TCRdb reanalysed the multiplex PCR reads using MiXCR and keeps one entry per CDR3 protein. The table records approximately 640,000 distinct CDR3 sequences, 17% of them present only once. This specimen comes from a study of T cells in Graves' hyperthyroidism and ophthalmopathy. This CDR3 contains 14 residues. V was pared by 5 bases and J by 5 bases, with 2 bases of the junction left unmatched. Germline assignment: CDR1 PRHDT and CDR2 FYEKMQ (reference sequence).

The receptor comes from a man aged 45-65 years with Graves' hyperthyroidism. Input material: blood. This sequence joins TRBV13 and TRBJ2-4; TRBD2 matches at 11 bases. The CDR3 DNA is TGTGCCAGCAGCGGGACTAGCGGCCAAAACATTCAGTACTTC. Protein: CASSGTSGQNIQYF.